This T cell receptor beta chain was sequenced during a study of Ad26.COV2.S vaccination and SARS-CoV-2 variants. Study results and limitations: Spike-specific TCR breadth in vaccine recipients exceeded that seen in placebo recipients.

Libraries were prepared by immunoSEQ multiplex PCR; TCRdb keeps only in-frame clonotypes and omits some of them. The sample shows some 250,000 clones, around nine tenths of them seen only once. Regarding treatment: about 20 received Ad26.COV2.S at low or high dose, single or two shots; five or six received placebo; per-sample allocation not given. Collection of samples fell on day 63 after the first vaccine or placebo injection. Wuhan-strain SARS-CoV-2 spike was expressed by the Ad26 vector that made up the vaccine. Germline V gives CDR1 SGHAT, CDR2 FQDESV (reference sequence). The CDR3 consists of 14 residues. Trimming cost V 5 bases and J 0 bases; bases outside gene matches: 1. For this clone: As yet, its antigen is unknown.

The receptor was derived from a person aged 18 to 59 who received the Ad26.COV2.S COVID-19 vaccine or a placebo. V is TRBV11-1 and J is TRBJ2-1, with TRBD2 matching over 7 bases. Source: peripheral blood, taken in a trial of Ad26.COV2.S vaccine versus placebo. The CDR3 coding sequence is TGTGCCAGCAGCCGGGACTACTCCTACAATGAGCAGTTCTTC. This encodes CASSRDYSYNEQFF. Combining the CDR3 with reference TRBV11-1 and TRBJ2-1 gives the whole variable domain EAEVAQSPRYKITEKSQAVAFWCDPISGHATLYWYRQILGQGPELLVQFQDESVVDDSQLPKDRFSAERLKGVDSTLKIQPAELGDSAMYLCASSRDYSYNEQFFGPGTRLTVL.